This T cell receptor beta chain was sequenced in a study of T cell responses to AZD1222 COVID-19 vaccine. Profiling relied on immunoSEQ multiplex PCR, and the TCRdb table lists in-frame clones only, not all of them. This table holds over 75,000 clones, 75% to 90% found once. The input for sequencing was peripheral blood, taken on day 0 of AZD1222 vaccination. This TCR came from an adult in good health.

The CDR3 DNA reads as TGTGCCAGCAGCCTCCGGAGCCCGAACACTGAAGCTTTCTTT. It yields the protein CASSLRSPNTEAFF. The chain has TRBV3-1 (or the pseudogene TRBV3-2) and TRBJ1-1; D not resolved. V was pared by 4 bases and J by 1 base, with 10 bases between. The CDR3 spans 14 residues. Per the germline V gene, CDR1 is LGHDT and CDR2 is YNNKEL (reference sequence).